This T cell receptor beta chain was profiled in a study of T cell responses to AZD1222 COVID-19 vaccine. Study observations and caveats: Among AZD1222 vaccinees, only 5 or 6 were seropositive at baseline.

Libraries were prepared by immunoSEQ multiplex PCR; TCRdb keeps only in-frame clonotypes and omits some of them. The sample consists of tens of thousands of clones, 90% to 95% of them appearing once. Regarding this clone: Antigen unknown.

The sequenced sample was peripheral blood, obtained on day 0 of AZD1222 vaccination. The TCR comes from an adult in good health.

In DNA, the CDR3 is TGTGCCAGCAGTTACTCCCTTAGGGGGGTTACCTACGAGCAGTACTTC. Its protein product is CASSYSLRGVTYEQYF. The rearrangement uses TRBV6-5 and TRBJ2-7, with D possibly being TRBD1 or TRBD2 (6 bases each). Trimming removed 0 bases at V and 2 bases at J, with 14 bases between. CDR3 length: 16 amino acids. Germline V lookup: CDR1 MNHEY, CDR2 SVGAGI.